A single sample is the source of the 18 T cell receptor beta chains below, sequenced in a study of human T cells and chemical hapten exposure. Using its own MiXCR run on the RACE reads, TCRdb lists one record per CDR3 protein. The repertoire consists of 95,000 or so distinct CDR3 sequences, with more than 9.5% occurring once and the leading ten covering 3% to 4%. This sample's time point: patch test 2, 6 weeks after DPC sensitization. The treatment denotes: therapeutic diphenylcyclopropenone sensitization with weekly scalp DPC. The sequencing used whole blood, collected in connection with sensitization to the hapten diphenylcyclopropenone (DPC). The receptors originated from a woman aged 40 to 50 with alopecia areata. Some clones in this sample may be carry-over from other donors' samples.

At least ten counts were recorded for this clonotype. The chain couples TRBV19 to TRBJ2-7, with a tentative D call TRBD2 (6 bases). CDR1 and CDR2 (germline): LNHDA, SQIVND (reference sequence). The CDR3 consists of 15 residues. V was pared by 2 bases and J by 0 bases, with 11 bases between. Here the CDR3 DNA reads TGTGCCAGTAGTATACGGGGGAACCCCTCCTACGAGCAGTACTTC. Amino acid sequence: CASSIRGNPSYEQYF.

The V and J genes are TRBV7-2 and TRBJ2-1, with D maybe TRBD1 (6 bases). Germline CDR1 reads SGHTA; CDR2 reads FQGNSA. CDR3 length equals 13 residues. Trimming pared 5 bases from V and 9 bases from J, leaving 14 bases between. The CDR3 DNA reads TGTGCCAGCAGCCCAGGGGTGTTGCGTGAGCAGTTCTTC. It is translated as CASSPGVLREQFF.

This clonotype was observed a few times. The chain has TRBV20-1 and TRBJ2-5; 7 bases are a match to TRBD2. Germline V lookup: CDR1 DFQATT, CDR2 SNEGSKA (reference sequence). The CDR3 has 14 residues. The V and J ends lost 6 bases and 5 bases, in that order; junction bases with no gene match: 12. Here the CDR3 reads CSALPTNGGETQYF. CDR3 DNA: TGCAGTGCCCTGCCGACGAACGGGGGGGAGACCCAGTACTTC.

The chain links TRBV6-1 to TRBJ2-7; 7 nucleotides align to TRBD1. This CDR3 comprises 13 residues. J was trimmed by 2 bases and V by 6 bases; bases with no gene match: 4. The germline CDR1 and CDR2 sequences are MNHNS and SASEGT. The CDR3 nucleotides are TGTGCCAGCAGGGCAGGGGGTCCCTACGAGCAGTACTTC. It is translated as CASRAGGPYEQYF.

This clonotype was seen ten or more times. The CDR3 DNA sequence: TGTGCCAGCAGCCCAATAATAGGGACCACCGGGGAGCTGTTTTTT. Translated, it gives CASSPIIGTTGELFF. The chain has TRBV7-9 and TRBJ2-2; the D gene could be TRBD1 or TRBD2 (5 bases each). This CDR3 has 15 amino acids. Germline V lookup: CDR1 SEHNR, CDR2 FQNEAQ (reference sequence). The germline V and J ends were trimmed by 5 bases and 4 bases, with 14 bases remaining between them.

In its sample, this clonotype was seen many times. This chain links TRBV20-1 with TRBJ1-1; D not resolved. CDR1 and CDR2 from the germline V gene are DFQATT and SNEGSKA (reference sequence). The V gene lost 6 bases and the J gene lost 1 base, with 12 bases spanning the gap. This CDR3 spans 13 amino acids. CDR3 coding DNA: TGCAGTGCCCCCCCTGTAGGGAACACTGAAGCTTTCTTT. It encodes CSAPPVGNTEAFF.

This clonotype has just a few counts. J is TRBJ2-1 and V is TRBV23-1, with TRBD1 matching 8 bases. TRBV23-1 is an ORF, with its function uncertain. J lost 2 bases, V lost 9 bases, and 3 bases had no gene match. The CDR3 consists of 13 residues. CDR3 coding DNA: TGCGCCAGGGGGGACAGGCCCTACAATGAGCAGTTCTTC. As protein: CARGDRPYNEQFF.

This chain joins TRBV11-2 and TRBJ2-3, with D tentatively TRBD2 (6 bases). Germline lookup yields CDR1 SGHAT and CDR2 FQNNGV. The CDR3 runs to 16 residues. Trimming took off 5 bases at V and 3 bases at J, with 18 bases between the two ends. CDR3 DNA sequence: TGTGCCAGCAGCCCCCGCGGTGCGGGACGTACAGATACGCAGTATTTT. Translating gives CASSPRGAGRTDTQYF.

The CDR3 here is CASSLGQGFSGLEAFF. CDR3 sequence (DNA): TGTGCCAGCAGTTTGGGACAGGGCTTTTCGGGCCTAGAAGCTTTCTTT. The V call is TRBV12-3 or TRBV12-4, the J call TRBJ1-1; 9 positions agree with TRBD1. CDR3 length: 16 residues. Germline trimming cut 3 bases from V and 8 bases from J; bases unmatched to any gene: 13.

The chain's CDR3 is CASSGRDEQFF. The CDR3 bases are TGTGCCAGCAGCGGACGGGACGAGCAGTTCTTC. This sequence joins TRBV9 and TRBJ2-1, with D perhaps given as TRBD1 or TRBD2 (5 bases each). V was cut by 3 bases and J by 10 bases, with 8 bases left in between. Per germline, CDR1 SGDLS and CDR2 YYNGEE. The CDR3 runs 11 residues.

The sample holds many counts of this clonotype. The chain employs TRBV7-6 and TRBJ1-2; the D is unclear. The CDR3 consists of 15 residues. Germline CDR1 and CDR2: SGHVS and FNYEAQ. V was shortened by 2 bases and J by 6 bases, with 16 bases between the two germline ends. Written as DNA, the CDR3 is TGTGCCAGCAGCTTAAGTGGGAAACCGGTGGATGGCTACACCTTC. This translates into CASSLSGKPVDGYTF. The whole variable domain, remainder taken from reference TRBV7-6 and TRBJ1-2, is GAGVSQSPRYKVTKRGQDVALRCDPISGHVSLYWYRQALGQGPEFLTYFNYEAQQDKSGLPNDRFSAERPEGSISTLTIQRTEQRDSAMYRCASSLSGKPVDGYTFGSGTRLTVV.

In regard to this clonotype: A much larger clone sits a single nucleotide away, making a read error possible. The chain couples TRBV6-1 to TRBJ2-2; 7 nucleotides align to TRBD2. Per the germline V gene, CDR1 is MNHNS and CDR2 is SASEGT. With 3 bases clipped from V and 8 bases from J, the junction kept 3 bases outside the gene matches. This CDR3 region has 13 residues. For the CDR3, the DNA is TGTGCCAGCAGTGACGGGGGGTTGGGGGAGCTGTTTTTT. Encoded protein: CASSDGGLGELFF.

The sample holds many counts of this clonotype. DNA for the CDR3: TGCGCCAGCAGCTTGTCCGTTACTGGTGAGCAGTACTTC. It translates to CASSLSVTGEQYF. J is TRBJ2-7 and V is TRBV5-1; no definite D call. The CDR3 sequence is 13 residues long. Germline V gene lookup returns CDR1 SGHRS and CDR2 YFSETQ. V was pared by 1 base and J by 7 bases, with 12 bases between.

The V and J genes are TRBV12-3 or TRBV12-4 and TRBJ2-1; D possibly corresponds to TRBD2 (5 bases). The CDR3 contains 14 residues. The V and J ends lost 7 bases and 6 bases respectively, with 16 bases between them. The CDR3 nucleotides read TGTGCCAGCACCCCTAGCCAGAGAAGCAATGAGCAGTTCTTC. It specifies CASTPSQRSNEQFF.

Note on this clonotype: Just one base apart from a much larger clone, this may be a read error. V is TRBV7-6 and J is TRBJ2-7; 8 bases align to TRBD1. Per the germline V gene, CDR1 is SGHVS and CDR2 is FNYEAQ. V lost 3 bases to trimming and J lost 5 bases; unmatched junction nucleotides: 6. The CDR3 spans 14 residues. The CDR3 is CASSLDTGGNEQYF. In DNA form, the CDR3 reads TGTGCCAGCAGCTTGGATACAGGGGGGAACGAGCAGTACTTC.

The chain links TRBV12-3 or TRBV12-4 to TRBJ2-2; 8 nucleotides agree with TRBD1. V dropped 5 bases and J dropped 1; count of bases not matched to a gene: 3. The CDR3 is 15 residues long. This CDR3 is CASSRGQENTGELFF. The CDR3 DNA follows: TGTGCCAGCAGTCGGGGACAGGAGAACACCGGGGAGCTGTTTTTT.

This clonotype was seen more than once but under ten times. The chain couples TRBV28 to TRBJ1-2; 7 nucleotides match TRBD1. CDR1 MDHEN and CDR2 SYDVKM come from the germline V gene. CDR3 size: 15 residues. V gave up 6 bases and J gave up 4 bases; unmatched junction bases: 11. The CDR3 coding sequence is TGTGCCAGCAGCTCCGGGACAGCCACCATCTATGGCTACACCTTC. Encoded protein: CASSSGTATIYGYTF.

This clonotype showed up just a few times. This sequence joins TRBV20-1 and TRBJ1-2; 8 nucleotides align to TRBD1. The CDR3 is 11 residues long. J lost 9 bases, V lost 5 bases, and 5 bases had no gene match. Germline CDR1 and CDR2: DFQATT and SNEGSKA (reference sequence). CDR3 sequence: CSASDRGSYTF. The CDR3 DNA reads as TGCAGTGCTTCCGACAGGGGAAGCTACACCTTC.